The T cell receptor (beta chain) described here comes from a study of OX40 agonist ivuxolimab in advanced cancers. This CDR3 is built from 14 residues. Germline V CDR1 and CDR2: SEHNR, FQNEAQ (reference sequence). The germline V and J ends were trimmed by 6 bases and 0 bases, with 8 bases remaining between them. The table came from immunoSEQ multiplex PCR; TCRdb's copy has only in-frame clones and leaves some out. This repertoire shows some 68,000 clones, around 89% found once; its top ten account for 0.95% to 1.3%. The sequence came from an adult with an advanced solid tumor such as melanoma, head and neck, liver or kidney cancer. The genes are TRBV7-9 and TRBJ2-2, with unresolved D. Sequencing used CD4+ or CD8+ T cells sorted from blood, obtained in a trial of the OX40 agonist ivuxolimab. The CDR3 bases are TGTGCCAGCAGGAGCACCGCGAACACCGGGGAGCTGTTTTTT. Residues: CASRSTANTGELFF. Complete variable domain (other parts from reference TRBV7-9 and TRBJ2-2): DTGVSQNPRHKITKRGQNVTFRCDPISEHNRLYWYRQTLGQGPEFLTYFQNEAQLEKSRLLSDRFSAERPKGSFSTLEIQRTEQGDSAMYLCASRSTANTGELFFGEGSRLTVL.